These T cell receptor beta chains were read from a single sample in a study of control samples from healthy donors and cancer patients. Clones were sequenced by immunoSEQ multiplex PCR, and TCRdb holds only the in-frame ones, with some missing. This table has some 110,000 clones, 83% appearing once. The source material was blood. The receptors derive from a woman between 45 and 60 years old in good health. Each CDR3 is given with its conserved first and last residue.

j_call v_call cdr3_length cdr3_aa
TRBJ1-1 TRBV12-3/TRBV12-4 13 CASPAILGTEAFF
TRBJ2-3 TRBV5-1 12 CASSFERNTQYF
TRBJ2-3 TRBV7-2 13 CASSLRNTDTQYF
TRBJ1-5 TRBV10-3 15 CAISEYRGLDQPQHF
TRBJ2-7 TRBV18 17 CASSPSTGGPYSYEQYF
TRBJ2-7 TRBV19 14 CASRGYSSEGEQYF
TRBJ2-5 TRBV14 13 CASSVPGGETQYF
TRBJ1-5 TRBV18 14 CASSLTDSNQPQHF
TRBJ2-7 TRBV18 15 CASSPPQVRSYEQYF
TRBJ2-5 TRBV6-2/TRBV6-3 15 CASSPGGAGQETQYF
TRBJ2-3 TRBV7-9 13 CASSPRQTDTQYF
TRBJ1-2 TRBV29-1 13 CSVEGASIYGYTF
TRBJ1-1 TRBV6-2/TRBV6-3 16 CASSDGIDRGRPEAFF
TRBJ2-5 TRBV7-2 13 CASSRGVRETQYF
TRBJ2-1 TRBV29-1 14 CSVDSSGMYNEQFF
TRBJ1-1 TRBV28 15 CASSPRPPRDTEAFF
TRBJ2-7 TRBV28 15 CASSYPTEYSYEQYF
TRBJ2-5 TRBV25-1 14 CASSESGGWETQYF
TRBJ1-6 TRBV6-6 14 CASSGSSYNSPLHF
TRBJ1-3 TRBV11-2 17 CASSPRQRISSGNTIYF
TRBJ2-7 TRBV5-6 13 CASLRDRVYEQYF
TRBJ1-2 TRBV7-8 15 CASSLMGGRDYGYTF
TRBJ1-2 TRBV4-2 12 CASSQESRGYTF
TRBJ2-7 TRBV7-2 11 CASSLRYEQYF
TRBJ2-1 TRBV7-3 13 CASSSYTANEQFF
TRBJ2-7 TRBV12-3/TRBV12-4 12 CASSSYSYEQYF
TRBJ2-5 TRBV5-1 14 CASSTVAGAETQYF
TRBJ2-1 TRBV19 15 CASSQPRGPSNEQFF
TRBJ1-4 TRBV11-3 13 CASSLGPEEKLFF
TRBJ2-1 TRBV9 16 CASSSEGQYLINEQFF
TRBJ1-1 TRBV6-2/TRBV6-3 16 CASSYRGKGSYTEAFF
TRBJ1-3 TRBV5-6 14 CASSLRGAGNTIYF
TRBJ2-1 TRBV11-3 15 CASSLGLAGNNEQFF
TRBJ1-2 TRBV30 16 CAWSVLRDRGHYGYTF
TRBJ2-2 TRBV7-2 13 CATGQRLTGELFF
TRBJ2-3 TRBV13 12 CASSLGLATQYF
TRBJ2-7 TRBV21-1 16 CASLSWGGKLNYEQYF
TRBJ2-4 TRBV2 15 CASSDRGRKQNIQYF
TRBJ2-3 TRBV19 14 CASSIDDGLVTQYF
TRBJ1-4 TRBV11-2 14 CASSKVATNEKLFF
TRBJ1-5 TRBV6-2/TRBV6-3 13 CASSFGETQPQHF
TRBJ2-5 TRBV11-3 15 CASSLAQGAGETQYF
TRBJ2-3 TRBV5-1 14 CASSPWGQTDTQYF
TRBJ2-7 TRBV7-2 15 CASSTTGASHYEQYF
TRBJ2-7 TRBV6-1 16 CASSVVGAGGSYEQYF
TRBJ2-1 TRBV7-7 18 CASSWRLLAGENTGEQFF
TRBJ2-2 TRBV4-3 16 CASSQQGDSFTGELFF
TRBJ1-1 TRBV6-6 16 CASSSGRRPQNTEAFF
TRBJ2-5 TRBV7-2 13 CASSLGRRETQYF
TRBJ1-2 TRBV5-5 15 CASSLRGALNYGYTF
TRBJ2-7 TRBV6-2/TRBV6-3 12 CASSYSSYEQYF
TRBJ2-5 TRBV3-1/TRBV3-2 11 CASSTLETQYF